The 17 T cell receptor beta chains below come from one sample, sequenced in a study of CD8+ T cells in alopecia areata. Treatment of the sample: oral pan-JAK inhibitor, 5-10 mg twice daily. The authors extracted RNA and reverse transcribed it into cDNA as the sequencing template. The data were produced by immunoSEQ multiplex PCR, yet TCRdb's version contains in-frame clones alone and is incomplete. This table holds roughly 190,000 clones, under 80% found once. Sequences were derived from CD4+ T cells sorted from blood, sampled at approximately week 50, from a patient treated with tofacitinib. Every receptor here comes from a human donor with alopecia areata.

This clone appeared once. This chain joins TRBV7-2 and TRBJ1-1; D call uncertain. The length of the CDR3 is 13 residues. V shed 1 base and J shed 6 bases, with 9 bases lying between them. The germline V gene encodes CDR1 SGHTA and CDR2 FQGNSA. CDR3 DNA: TGTGCCAGCAGCTTAGTTGTGGAACCTGAAGCTTTCTTT. Protein: CASSLVVEPEAFF.

The chain uses TRBV5-1 and TRBJ2-7; a weak D match, TRBD2 (6 bases). The germline V and J ends were trimmed by 4 bases and 7 bases, with 12 bases remaining between them. The CDR3 contains 12 residues. From germline, CDR1 is SGHRS and CDR2 YFSETQ. The CDR3 DNA reads as TGCGCCAGCAGCCCTCAGGAGGGGGAGCAGTACTTC. It yields the protein CASSPQEGEQYF.

This chain links TRBV19 with TRBJ1-1; D is unclear. Trimming removed 7 bases from V and 8 bases from J, with 23 bases in between. The CDR3 loop spans 15 amino acids. Germline values: CDR1 LNHDA, CDR2 SQIVND (reference sequence). The chain's CDR3 is CASTPYRGMLVEAFF. The CDR3 DNA reads as TGTGCCAGTACCCCCTATCGGGGTATGTTGGTCGAAGCTTTCTTT.

The chain has TRBV18 and TRBJ1-2; TRBD1 might be the D (5 bases). Germline CDR1 KGHSH, CDR2 LQKENI. Trimming cost V 11 bases and J 6 bases, with 19 bases left between them. There are 13 residues in the CDR3. CDR3: CAGAPLGFDGYTF. DNA of the CDR3: TGTGCCGGGGCTCCACTGGGATTTGATGGCTACACCTTC.

This sequence joins TRBV6-5 and TRBJ1-1; 8 bases align to TRBD1. Germline V CDR1 and CDR2: MNHEY, SVGAGI. J lost 4 bases, V lost 5 bases, and 6 bases had no gene match. The CDR3 is made up of 14 amino acids. Here the CDR3 DNA reads TGTGCCAGCAGTCCCAGGGGGCCGGGCACTGAAGCTTTCTTT. It is translated as CASSPRGPGTEAFF.

This clone was detected only a few times. V is TRBV7-2 and J is TRBJ1-5; 8 bases align to TRBD1. The CDR3 runs to 15 residues. Germline V gene lookup returns CDR1 SGHTA and CDR2 FQGNSA. The junction had 7 bases not matched to a gene; V was cut back by 5 bases and J by 4 bases. The CDR3 bases are TGTGCCAGCAGCCAGGTTGGGACAGGTAATCAGCCCCAGCATTTT. Amino acids: CASSQVGTGNQPQHF.

V usage is TRBV4-3 and J usage is TRBJ2-1; 11 bases agree with TRBD1. The CDR3 is 16 amino acids. Germline assignment: CDR1 LGHNA and CDR2 YSLEER. V shed 3 bases, J shed 6 bases, and the junction held 7 bases outside the gene matches. CDR3 sequence (DNA): TGCGCCAGCAGCCACGAACGCGGGACAGGGGGCAATGAGCAGTTCTTC. Translation gives CASSHERGTGGNEQFF.

V is TRBV29-1 and J is TRBJ2-2; D may be TRBD1 or TRBD2 (5 bases each). CDR1 and CDR2 (germline): SQVTM, ANQGSEA. Trimming took 7 bases from V and 5 from J, leaving 20 bases between them. This CDR3 spans 15 amino acids. CDR3 bases: TGCAGCGCTACCGCCGGGGCCCTAATGACCGGGGAGCTGTTTTTT. It encodes CSATAGALMTGELFF.

V and J are TRBV2 and TRBJ2-2; TRBD1 might be the D (6 bases). The CDR3 runs to 14 residues. Germline-derived CDR1 and CDR2 are SNHLY and FYNNEI. V gave up 3 bases and J gave up 11 bases, with 16 bases separating them. CDR3 nucleotides: TGTGCCAGCAGTGACAGGGACATCTCGCCCGAGCTGTTTTTT. Translating gives CASSDRDISPELFF.

For this clone: The sample has other DNA sequences that encode this CDR3 too. CDR3 in DNA: TGTGCCAGCAGCTTATCTGGCTACGAGCAGTACTTC. Translated: CASSLSGYEQYF. The chain recombines TRBV7-2 with TRBJ2-7; D is unresolved. From germline, CDR1 is SGHTA and CDR2 FQGNSA. This CDR3 is built from 12 residues. The V end lost 2 bases, the J end lost 3 bases, and 5 bases lay between the germline ends.

This clone has just one count. CDR3 coding DNA: TGTGCCTGCCTGACAGCGGCTAGCACAGATACGCAGTATTTT. This codes for CACLTAASTDTQYF. V is TRBV30 and J is TRBJ2-3, with D perhaps matching TRBD1 or TRBD2 (5 bases each). Germline CDR1 is GTSNPN and CDR2 is SVGIG (reference sequence). V was clipped by 6 bases and J by 0 bases, with 13 bases between them. The CDR3 is 14 residues long.

The chain recombines TRBV10-1 with TRBJ2-3; D perhaps matches TRBD2 (5 bases). This CDR3 is built from 12 residues. The V end was cut by 9 bases, the J end by 4 bases, with 11 bases between. In germline, CDR1 is WNHNN, CDR2 SYGVQD (reference sequence). In DNA, the CDR3 is TGCGCCAGTGGGAGCGGAGCAGATACGCAGTATTTT. Amino acid sequence: CASGSGADTQYF.

Written as DNA, the CDR3 is TGTGCCAGCAGTCTTGGGGACACGGGAACCGGGGAGCTGTTTTTT. It is translated as CASSLGDTGTGELFF. This sequence joins TRBV2 and TRBJ2-2, with D possibly matching TRBD1 (6 bases). This CDR3 has 15 amino acids. Trimming took off 5 bases at V and 5 bases at J, with 15 bases between the two ends. Germline V gene sequence: CDR1 SNHLY, CDR2 FYNNEI.

This clone was detected many times. The chain employs TRBV5-6 and TRBJ2-6; D gene unclear. The V end lost 2 bases, the J end lost 2 bases, and 8 bases lay between the germline ends. Germline CDR1 and CDR2: SGHDT and YYEEEE. This CDR3 has 15 residues. CDR3 protein: CASSFQSPGANVLTF. CDR3 sequence (DNA): TGTGCCAGCAGCTTTCAAAGTCCTGGGGCCAACGTCCTGACTTTC. The complete variable domain, with remaining parts taken from reference TRBV5-6 and TRBJ2-6, reads DAGVTQSPTHLIKTRGQQVTLRCSPKSGHDTVSWYQQALGQGPQFIFQYYEEEERQRGNFPDRFSGHQFPNYSSELNVNALLLGDSALYLCASSFQSPGANVLTFGAGSRLTVL.

The V and J genes are TRBV5-6 and TRBJ1-2, with TRBD1 matching 7 bases. Losses at the gene ends were 4 bases for V and 7 bases for J; bases not matched to a gene: 7. Germline-derived CDR1 and CDR2 are SGHDT and YYEEEE. The length of the CDR3 is 13 residues. The CDR3 DNA reads TGTGCCAGCAGCCCCGGGACAGTCGGTGGCTACACCTTC. Protein sequence: CASSPGTVGGYTF.

The chain uses TRBV7-6 and TRBJ2-7; no clear D. V shed 5 bases and J shed 3 bases, with 11 bases lying between them. The CDR3 has 13 residues. In germline, CDR1 is SGHVS, CDR2 FNYEAQ. The CDR3: CASSQGSNYEQYF. The CDR3 nucleotides read TGTGCCAGCAGCCAAGGGTCCAACTACGAGCAGTACTTC.

The V gene is TRBV5-6, the J gene TRBJ2-3; TRBD2 is a possible D gene (6 bases). The CDR3 runs to 14 residues. The V end lost 4 bases, the J end lost 6 bases, and 15 bases lay between the germline ends. Germline-derived CDR1 and CDR2 are SGHDT and YYEEEE. In DNA, the CDR3 is TGTGCCAGCAGCCTGGGGGGTGTCATGGATACGCAGTATTTT. Translation: CASSLGGVMDTQYF.